This TCR beta chain appears in the sequencing data of a study of T cell responses to AZD1222 COVID-19 vaccine. General study findings and limits: Spike-wide coverage was observed for vaccine-associated CD4 TCRs, with dominant responses at 160-218 and 743-854. Seropositive AZD1222 recipients at baseline numbered only 6 or 7.

TCRdb keeps only in-frame clones here, not all; method: immunoSEQ multiplex PCR. Of 100,000 or so clones listed, approximately 84% are singletons. As to this clone: Its specificity is unknown.

Germline V CDR1 and CDR2: SGDLS, YYNGEE. The CDR3 length is 16 residues. Unmatched junction bases numbered 8, after V lost 0 bases and J lost 3 bases. This TCR was sampled from an adult in good health. This sample comprised peripheral blood, obtained on day 0 of AZD1222 vaccination. The chain couples TRBV9 to TRBJ1-2; 7 nucleotides align to TRBD1. The chain's CDR3 is CASSVGRQGNYYGYTF. The CDR3 nucleotides read TGTGCCAGCAGCGTAGGTCGACAGGGAAATTACTATGGCTACACCTTC. The full variable domain, its missing parts supplied by reference TRBV9 and TRBJ1-2, is DSGVTQTPKHLITATGQRVTLRCSPRSGDLSVYWYQQSLDQGLQFLIQYYNGEERAKGNILERFSAQQFPDLHSELNLSSLELGDSALYFCASSVGRQGNYYGYTFGSGTRLTVV.